The clone carrying this TCR beta chain was recorded many times. These data belong to a study of metastatic and nonmetastatic thyroid tumors. Overall study: For malignant and benign thyroid patients, tumor or nodule tissue and blood were the sources whose repertoires were compared.

TCRdb re-called the PCR reads with MiXCR. The sample yields roughly 4,500 clones, roughly 15% seen once. V trimming: 0 bases; J trimming: 6 bases; junction bases outside the gene matches: 13. This CDR3 region has 19 residues. Germline V gene lookup returns CDR1 LGHNA and CDR2 YNFKEQ. Patients were all untreated before their thyroid surgery. Sequenced material: adjacent normal tissue. V usage is TRBV4-2 and J usage is TRBJ2-1, with TRBD2 matching over 11 bases. The sequence was collected from a female donor with papillary thyroid cancer or a benign thyroid nodule (not recorded which). Some clones in this sample may be carry-over from other donors' samples. The CDR3 spells CASSQDGASGGSLTNEQFF. CDR3 bases: TGTGCCAGCAGCCAAGATGGTGCTAGCGGGGGGTCCCTAACCAATGAGCAGTTCTTC.